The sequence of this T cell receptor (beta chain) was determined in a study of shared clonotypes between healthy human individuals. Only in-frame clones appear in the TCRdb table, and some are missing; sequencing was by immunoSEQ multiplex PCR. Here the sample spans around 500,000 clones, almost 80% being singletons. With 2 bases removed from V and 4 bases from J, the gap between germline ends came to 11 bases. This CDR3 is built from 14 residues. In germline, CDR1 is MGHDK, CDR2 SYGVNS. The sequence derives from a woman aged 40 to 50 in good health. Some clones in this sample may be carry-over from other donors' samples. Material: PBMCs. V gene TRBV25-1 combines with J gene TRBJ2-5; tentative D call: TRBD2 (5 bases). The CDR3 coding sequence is TGTGCCAGCAGTGAAGCGCTAGCCGGAGAGACCCAGTACTTC. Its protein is CASSEALAGETQYF.